The present entry profiles one T cell receptor beta chain with its context. The germline gives CDR1 SGHNT, CDR2 YYREEE (reference sequence). Trimming left V 0 bases short and J 6 bases short, with 13 bases between. CDR3 length: 15 residues. This entry is derived from a study of blood T cell repertoires in COVID-19. Across the study: Italy, Spain and the United States were the sources of the convalescent and acute COVID-19 samples. T cells, B-cell-depleted T cells, or PBMCs provided the cDNA or gDNA that served as material.

The authors' processing: Nucleated cell number was recorded as an estimate derived from reference gene primer amplification. Sequenced by immunoSEQ multiplex PCR; TCRdb stores in-frame clones only, minus some. V and J calls and clone size are those listed in that table; D and trimming were worked out from the DNA. The sample has about 250,000 clones; approximately 85% are singletons. The chain joins TRBV5-4 to TRBJ2-1, with D possibly matching TRBD1 (5 bases). Sequencing was carried out using peripheral blood. The TCR was taken from a woman in her 70s with acute or convalescent COVID-19. Here the CDR3 DNA reads TGTGCCAGCAGCTTGGAGTCTAGGGGCCCCAATGAGCAGTTCTTC. Translation gives CASSLESRGPNEQFF.